This TCR beta chain is drawn from a study of cytomegalovirus exposure and HLA in healthy donors. Study-level findings and limits: Sequencing likely caused a cluster of highly shared sequence variants.

Details on this clone: Its antigen is undetermined.

Researchers ran the PCR with 60 Vbeta and 13 Jbeta primers. Profiling relied on immunoSEQ multiplex PCR, and the TCRdb table lists in-frame clones only, not all of them. With roughly 64,000 clones in the sample, the ten largest clones hold 3.6%. Germline V gives CDR1 SGHVS, CDR2 FQNEAQ. The V gene end was trimmed by 7 bases and the J gene end by 0 bases; junction bases not matched to a gene: 14. This CDR3 comprises 18 residues. The clonotype originates from a woman aged 18-35 years in good health and CMV-seronegative. The chain combines TRBV7-8 with TRBJ2-7, with 11 bases that match TRBD2. Material: PBMCs. The CDR3 DNA reads as TGTGCCAGCACCTGGCTAGCGGGGGGAGGGGGAAGCTCCTACGAGCAGTACTTC. Translated: CASTWLAGGGGSSYEQYF.